Reported below is one T cell receptor beta chain. There are many counts of this clonotype. The clone's antigen remains unknown. Per-base qualities were not stored, and no clone one base away is much larger. This entry comes from a study of T-cell memory formation after mild COVID-19 (dated by TCRdb to the early 2020s). Describing the broader study: TCR sequence clusters from the two donors were found to be largely donor specific. The cohort was made up of two young adult volunteers, one female and one male, who were previously healthy. Longitudinal TCRalpha and TCRbeta repertoire sequencing tracked T-cell clones expanding and contracting after mild COVID-19 in a couple of donors.

Sequencing instrument: Illumina NovaSeq 6000. TCRalpha and TCRbeta cDNA libraries were constructed by 5'RACE with constant-segment primers, with sample barcodes and unique molecular identifiers being introduced. RNA was extracted from every sample with Trizol reagent. Amplification of the libraries took two PCR steps, and the second step added a second sample barcode plus Illumina TruSeq adapters. Libraries were sequenced on an Illumina NovaSeq with 2 x 150 bp paired-end reads. As for the authors' bioinformatics: The reads were demultiplexed and collapsed into UMI-guided consensus sequences using migec v1.2.7. Using mixcr v2.1.11, UMI consensuses were aligned to TRA and TRB V and J templates and then assembled into clonotypes. A clonotype was counted as expanded or contracted only if both edgeR and NoisET called the change significant, with noise models trained on biological replicates. For edgeR calls, the cutoffs were a false discovery rate-adjusted p below 0.01 and a log2 fold-change threshold of 1. As an exploratory analysis of dynamics, max-normalized trajectories of the 1000 most abundant clonotypes were examined with PCA combined with hierarchical clustering. Separately sequenced CD4+ and CD8+ repertoires were used to assign a CD4 or CD8 phenotype to each responding clone. TCRdb trimmed public reads at Q25 via fastp, called clones via MiXCR and kept in-frame beta chains. A single entry per CDR3 protein holds the most common genes and DNA from its merged rows. It is TCRdb's table, rather than the study itself, that gives the V and J calls and clone size. In this sample the table shows 350,000 to 450,000 distinct CDR3 sequences, 20% of which occur a single time. The ten largest account for approximately 8.4% of the sample.

Ficoll-Paque density gradient centrifugation was the method used to isolate PBMCs. The paper's findings and limits, for the study overall: Some responding clones were detected in pre-infection memory, which suggested that pre-existing cross-reactive memory T cells had joined the SARS-CoV-2 response. The study covered only a couple of mild cases, and larger cohorts including severe cases with pre-infection samples were considered necessary. The second-wave clones that peaked on day 37 were not confirmed to be SARS-CoV-2 specific. Contracting CD4+ clones were found mainly in CM and EM memory subsets, while CD8+ clones were enriched in EMRA. From day 15 to 85, contracting clones showed balanced CD4/CD8 phenotypes, whereas a second wave of clones that expanded from day 15 to 37 leaned towards CD4+.

The receptor comes from an adult woman who had mild COVID-19 (a few samples of this study predate the infection). The sample titles of this study are shuffled in the database, so cell type and time point are left out; the donor was told from shared clones. Sequences were obtained from PBMCs or a T cell subset sorted from them (not recorded which).

For the CDR3, the sequence is CSASLRRGTEAFF. The DNA sequence is given as TGCAGTGCTAGTCTACGGAGGGGCACTGAAGCTTTCTTT. The rearrangement joined TRBV20-1 to TRBJ1-1; the D gene is possibly TRBD1, with 5 bases matching. Per the germline V gene (reference sequence), DFQATT is the CDR1 and SNEGSKA is the CDR2. The CDR3 runs 13 amino acids, cysteine and phenylalanine included. Only CDR3 DNA is held: 39 bases, read in frame from base 1. V loses 3 bases of germline sequence and J loses 4 bases, and the interval between the two ends is 12 bases.